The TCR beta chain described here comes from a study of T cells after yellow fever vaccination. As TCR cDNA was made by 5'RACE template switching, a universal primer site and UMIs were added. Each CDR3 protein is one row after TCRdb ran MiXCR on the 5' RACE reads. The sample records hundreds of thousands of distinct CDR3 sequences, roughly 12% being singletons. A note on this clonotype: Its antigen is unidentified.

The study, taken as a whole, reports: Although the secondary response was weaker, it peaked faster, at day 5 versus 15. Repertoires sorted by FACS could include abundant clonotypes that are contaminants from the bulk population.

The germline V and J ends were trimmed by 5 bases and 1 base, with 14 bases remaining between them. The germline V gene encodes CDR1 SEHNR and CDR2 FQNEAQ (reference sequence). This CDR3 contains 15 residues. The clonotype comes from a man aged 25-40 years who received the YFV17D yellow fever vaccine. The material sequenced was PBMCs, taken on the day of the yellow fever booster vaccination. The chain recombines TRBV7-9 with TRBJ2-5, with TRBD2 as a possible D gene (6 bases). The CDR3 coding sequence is TGTGCCAGCAGCCCCCGGCGGGGACCCCAAGAGACCCAGTACTTC. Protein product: CASSPRRGPQETQYF.